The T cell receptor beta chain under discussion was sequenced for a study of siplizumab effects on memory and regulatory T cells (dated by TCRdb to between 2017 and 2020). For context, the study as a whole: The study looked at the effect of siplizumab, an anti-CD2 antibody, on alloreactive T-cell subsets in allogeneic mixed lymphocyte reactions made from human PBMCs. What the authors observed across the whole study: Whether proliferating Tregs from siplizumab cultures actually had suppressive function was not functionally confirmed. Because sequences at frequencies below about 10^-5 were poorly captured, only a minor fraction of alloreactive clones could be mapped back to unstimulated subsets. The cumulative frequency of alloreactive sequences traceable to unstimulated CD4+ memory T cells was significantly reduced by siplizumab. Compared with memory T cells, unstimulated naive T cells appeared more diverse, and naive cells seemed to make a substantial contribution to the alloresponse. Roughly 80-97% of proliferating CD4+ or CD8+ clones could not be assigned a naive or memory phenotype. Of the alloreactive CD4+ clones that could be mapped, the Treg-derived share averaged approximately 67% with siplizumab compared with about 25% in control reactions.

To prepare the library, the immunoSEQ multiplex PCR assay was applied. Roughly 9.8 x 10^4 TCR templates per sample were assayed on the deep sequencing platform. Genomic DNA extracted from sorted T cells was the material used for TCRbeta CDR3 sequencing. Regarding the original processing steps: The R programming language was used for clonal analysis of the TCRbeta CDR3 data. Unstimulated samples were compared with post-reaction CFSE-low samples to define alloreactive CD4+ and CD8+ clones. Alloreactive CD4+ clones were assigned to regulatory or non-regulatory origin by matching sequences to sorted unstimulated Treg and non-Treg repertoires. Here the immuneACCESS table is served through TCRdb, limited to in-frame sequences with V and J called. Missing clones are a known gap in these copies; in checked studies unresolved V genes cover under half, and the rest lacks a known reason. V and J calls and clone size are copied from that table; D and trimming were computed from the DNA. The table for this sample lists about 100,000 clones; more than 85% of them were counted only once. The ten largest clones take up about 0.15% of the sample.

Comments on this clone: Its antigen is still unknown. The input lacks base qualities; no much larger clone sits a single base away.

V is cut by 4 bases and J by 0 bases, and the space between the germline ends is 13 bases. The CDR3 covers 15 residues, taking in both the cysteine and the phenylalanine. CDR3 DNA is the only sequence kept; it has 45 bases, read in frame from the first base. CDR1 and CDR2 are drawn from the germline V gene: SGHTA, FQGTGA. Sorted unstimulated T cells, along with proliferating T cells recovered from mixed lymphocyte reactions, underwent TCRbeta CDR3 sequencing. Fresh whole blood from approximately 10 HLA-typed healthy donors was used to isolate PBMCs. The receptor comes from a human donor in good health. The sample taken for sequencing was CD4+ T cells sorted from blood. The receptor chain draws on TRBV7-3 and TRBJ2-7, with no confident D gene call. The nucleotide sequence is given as TGTGCCAGCAGCTCAGAGGCTGGCCCCTCCTACGAGCAGTACTTC. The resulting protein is CASSSEAGPSYEQYF.